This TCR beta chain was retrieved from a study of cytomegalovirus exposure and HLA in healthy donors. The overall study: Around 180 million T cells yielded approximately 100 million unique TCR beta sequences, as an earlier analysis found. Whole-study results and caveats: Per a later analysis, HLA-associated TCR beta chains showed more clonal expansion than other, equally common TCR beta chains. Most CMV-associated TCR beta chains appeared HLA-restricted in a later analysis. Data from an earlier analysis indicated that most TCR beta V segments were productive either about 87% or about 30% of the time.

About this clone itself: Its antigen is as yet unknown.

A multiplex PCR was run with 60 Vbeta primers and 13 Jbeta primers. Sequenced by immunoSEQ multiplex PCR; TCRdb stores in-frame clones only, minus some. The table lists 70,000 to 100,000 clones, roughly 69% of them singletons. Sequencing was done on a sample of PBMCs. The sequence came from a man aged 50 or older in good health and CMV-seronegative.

The CDR3 coding sequence is TGTGCCAGCAGCTTAGGGGGTGGAGGGGCGCATGGCTACACCTTC. Translated, it gives CASSLGGGGAHGYTF. The gene calls are TRBV7-9 and TRBJ1-2; possibly TRBD1 for D (5 bases). The CDR3 length is 15 residues. In germline, CDR1 is SEHNR, CDR2 FQNEAQ (reference sequence). V shed 1 base and J shed 6 bases, with 15 bases lying between them.